This is a list of T cell receptor beta chains from one sample in a study of blood T cells in healthy people across ages. TCRdb fed the 5' RACE reads into MiXCR, producing one record per CDR3 protein. This table has over 1.5 million distinct CDR3 sequences, 40% to 55% appearing once. Sequencing input: blood. These TCRs come from a woman aged 40 to 49 in good health. Both conserved end residues are part of each CDR3. Each record gives: D gene, V gene, J gene, clone size, CDR3 length, CDR3 protein, CDR3 DNA. D genes are given only for firm matches. Size values are once, few and many counts, or a class for expanded clones, and some rows have none.

>.|TRBV28|TRBJ2-6|few|16
CASRDYESSGANVLTF
TGTGCCAGCAGGGACTACGAGAGCTCTGGGGCCAACGTCCTGACTTTC
>.|TRBV4-1|TRBJ2-7|many|15
CASSQDERPPYEQYF
TGCGCCAGCAGCCAAGATGAAAGGCCCCCCTACGAGCAGTACTTC
>.|TRBV13|TRBJ2-1|.|15
CASSSSPRGRDEQFF
TGTGCCAGCAGCTCCTCCCCGAGGGGACGTGATGAGCAGTTCTTC
>TRBD1|TRBV9|TRBJ1-1|.|15
CASSVGSTGGTEAFF
TGTGCCAGCAGCGTAGGCAGCACAGGGGGCACTGAAGCTTTCTTT
>.|TRBV7-2|TRBJ2-3|.|16
CASSLGAPAYADTQYF
TGTGCCAGCAGCTTAGGGGCTCCAGCATATGCAGATACGCAGTATTTT
>.|TRBV11-2|TRBJ2-7|once|13
CASSVGAPYEQYF
TGTGCCAGCAGCGTAGGGGCACCCTACGAGCAGTACTTC
>.|TRBV29-1|TRBJ1-1|.|13
CSGYRNGDTEAFF
TGCAGCGGGTACAGGAATGGTGACACTGAAGCTTTCTTT
>.|TRBV11-2|TRBJ2-1|few|14
CASSLVQGIGEQFF
TGTGCCAGCAGCTTAGTACAGGGCATCGGTGAGCAGTTCTTC
>TRBD1|TRBV27|TRBJ1-1|.|16
CASSSTGVPRDTEAFF
TGTGCCAGCAGTTCTACAGGGGTCCCCCGTGACACTGAAGCTTTCTTT
>TRBD2|TRBV5-1|TRBJ2-4|.|14
CASSLVVAGDVQYF
TGCGCCAGCAGCTTGGTAGTAGCGGGGGACGTGCAGTACTTC
>.|TRBV6-5|TRBJ2-1|.|14
CASSDDSFGNEQFF
TGTGCCAGCAGTGACGACAGTTTTGGTAATGAGCAGTTCTTC
>TRBD2|TRBV6-1|TRBJ2-3|few|18
CASRGTSGGASWTDTQYF
TGTGCCAGCAGGGGGACTAGCGGGGGGGCAAGTTGGACAGATACGCAGTATTTT
>.|TRBV20-1|TRBJ2-7|.|18
CSARSVGLHGSNPYEQYF
TGCAGTGCTAGATCGGTCGGGTTACATGGCTCCAACCCTTACGAGCAGTACTTC
>.|TRBV29-1|TRBJ2-7|few|13
CSVVDSPSYEQYF
TGCAGCGTTGTGGACAGCCCCTCCTACGAGCAGTACTTC
>.|TRBV12-5|TRBJ2-5|.|15
CASGLGSGTLNEQYF
TGTGCTAGTGGTTTGGGCTCCGGGACACTTAATGAGCAGTACTTC
>.|TRBV14|TRBJ1-2|.|12
CASSQTPWDYTF
TGTGCCAGCAGCCAGACACCATGGGACTACACCTTC
>TRBD1|TRBV11-2|TRBJ2-7|.|15
CASSLVGTGIYEQYF
TGTGCCAGCAGCTTAGTGGGGACAGGGATCTACGAGCAGTACTTC
>TRBD2|TRBV6-6|TRBJ2-5|.|14
CASSRGGPGETQYF
TGTGCCAGCAGTCGCGGGGGGCCGGGAGAGACCCAGTACTTC
>TRBD1|TRBV4-2|TRBJ1-2|few|14
CASSQPETGFGYTF
TGTGCCAGCAGCCAACCCGAGACAGGGTTTGGCTACACCTTC
>TRBD2|TRBV20-1|TRBJ2-1|.|15
CSARPTSGGTGEQFF
TGCAGTGCTAGGCCAACTAGCGGGGGGACCGGTGAGCAGTTCTTC
>TRBD1|TRBV6-1|TRBJ2-1|few|13
CASSATGANEQFF
TGTGCCAGCAGTGCCACAGGGGCGAATGAGCAGTTCTTC
>.|TRBV4-3|TRBJ1-4|.|16
CASSPTAGATNEKLFF
TGCGCCAGCAGCCCCACAGCGGGTGCAACTAATGAAAAACTGTTTTTT
>.|TRBV6-5|TRBJ1-5|few|15
CASSYQQGGNQPQHF
TGTGCCAGCAGTTACCAACAGGGCGGCAATCAGCCCCAGCATTTT
>.|TRBV7-6|TRBJ2-6|.|17
CASSLFMVTSGANVLTF
TGTGCCAGCAGCTTATTTATGGTTACCTCTGGGGCCAACGTCCTGACTTTC
>TRBD2|TRBV18|TRBJ2-3|.|16
CASSLLAGGYTDTQYF
TGTGCCAGCTCACTACTAGCGGGGGGCTACACAGATACGCAGTATTTT
>.|TRBV4-3|TRBJ2-5|.|14
CASSQTRWQETQYF
TGCGCCAGCAGCCAAACCCGGTGGCAAGAGACCCAGTACTTC
>.|TRBV20-1|TRBJ1-4|.|13
CSAMGSTNEKLFF
TGCAGTGCTATGGGCAGCACTAATGAAAAACTGTTTTTT
>TRBD1|TRBV24-1|TRBJ2-1|many|12
CATADRGDEQFF
TGTGCCACCGCAGACAGGGGTGATGAGCAGTTCTTC
>TRBD1|TRBV4-2|TRBJ2-5|.|14
CASSQGTGVETQYF
TGTGCCAGCAGCCAGGGGACAGGGGTAGAGACCCAGTACTTC
>.|TRBV20-1|TRBJ2-5|once|14
CSAIVWGQKETQYF
TGCAGTGCTATAGTTTGGGGCCAGAAAGAGACCCAGTACTTC
>TRBD1|TRBV29-1|TRBJ1-2|.|12
CSGGQGKGGYTF
TGCAGCGGGGGACAGGGGAAGGGTGGCTACACCTTC
>TRBD2|TRBV4-2|TRBJ2-1|.|18
CASSLLSIRTSGEYEQFF
TGTGCCAGCAGCCTTCTTAGCATTAGGACTAGCGGGGAATATGAGCAGTTCTTC